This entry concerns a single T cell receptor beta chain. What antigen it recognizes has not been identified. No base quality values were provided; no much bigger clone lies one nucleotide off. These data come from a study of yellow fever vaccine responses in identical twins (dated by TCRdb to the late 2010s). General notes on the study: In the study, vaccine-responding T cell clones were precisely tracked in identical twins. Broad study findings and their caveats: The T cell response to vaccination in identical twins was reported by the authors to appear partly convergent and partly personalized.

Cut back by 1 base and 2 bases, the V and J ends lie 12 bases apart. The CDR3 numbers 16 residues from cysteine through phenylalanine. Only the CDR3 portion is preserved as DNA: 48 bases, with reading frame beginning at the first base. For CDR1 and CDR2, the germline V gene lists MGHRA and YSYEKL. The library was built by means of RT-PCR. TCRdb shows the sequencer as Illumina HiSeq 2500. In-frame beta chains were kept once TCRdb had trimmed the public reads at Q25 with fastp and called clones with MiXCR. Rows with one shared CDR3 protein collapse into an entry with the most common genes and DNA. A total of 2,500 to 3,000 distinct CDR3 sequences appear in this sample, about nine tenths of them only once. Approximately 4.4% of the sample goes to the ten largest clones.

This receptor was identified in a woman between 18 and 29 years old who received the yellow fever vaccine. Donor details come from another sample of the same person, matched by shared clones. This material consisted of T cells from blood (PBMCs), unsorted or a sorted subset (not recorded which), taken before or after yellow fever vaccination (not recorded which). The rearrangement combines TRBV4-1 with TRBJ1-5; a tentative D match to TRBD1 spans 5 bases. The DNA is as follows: TGCGCCAGCAGCCAAGTTGGGAGGGGTGGCAATCAGCCCCAGCATTTT. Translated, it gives CASSQVGRGGNQPQHF.